This T cell receptor beta chain was identified during a study of response to subunit inactivated influenza vaccine. Study-wide findings and caveats: Few additional T cells are recruited per seasonal influenza vaccination, authors suggested.

Trimming took off 0 bases at V and 6 bases at J, with 12 bases between the two ends. Germline-derived CDR1 and CDR2 are SGHRS and YFSETQ. The CDR3 totals 14 residues. TCRdb re-called the RT-PCR reads with MiXCR, one entry per CDR3 protein. The table includes roughly 780,000 distinct CDR3 sequences, about 18% detected once. This clonotype has ten or more counts. What it binds is unknown. The chain combines TRBV5-1 with TRBJ1-1; D is ambiguous. The sequence was obtained from a man in his forties or fifties who received an inactivated influenza vaccine. The sample was PBMCs from blood, taken around 5 days after vaccination. The CDR3 is CASSLGRDRAEAFF. The DNA of the CDR3 is TGCGCCAGCAGCTTGGGTCGGGATAGGGCTGAAGCTTTCTTT. Full variable domain (remainder filled in from reference TRBV5-1 and TRBJ1-1): KAGVTQTPRYLIKTRGQQVTLSCSPISGHRSVSWYQQTPGQGLQFLFEYFSETQRNKGNFPGRFSGRQFSNSRSEMNVSTLELGDSALYLCASSLGRDRAEAFFGQGTRLTVV.